This T cell receptor beta chain was retrieved from a study of blood T cell repertoires in COVID-19. Measured with immunoSEQ multiplex PCR; TCRdb has only the in-frame clones, and not every one. The sample has some 130,000 clones, 85% to 90% seen once. V shed 4 bases, J shed 5 bases, and the junction held 9 bases outside the gene matches. This CDR3 is built from 16 residues. The germline V gene encodes CDR1 MNHEY and CDR2 SMNVEV (reference sequence). The chain joins TRBV27 to TRBJ2-2, with TRBD2 matching over 8 bases. The sequenced sample consisted of peripheral blood. This sequence originates from a man in his 70s with active COVID-19. The CDR3 coding sequence is TGTGCCAGCAGTTCCTCCGGGACTAGTGCTACCGGGGAGCTGTTTTTT. Protein sequence: CASSSSGTSATGELFF.